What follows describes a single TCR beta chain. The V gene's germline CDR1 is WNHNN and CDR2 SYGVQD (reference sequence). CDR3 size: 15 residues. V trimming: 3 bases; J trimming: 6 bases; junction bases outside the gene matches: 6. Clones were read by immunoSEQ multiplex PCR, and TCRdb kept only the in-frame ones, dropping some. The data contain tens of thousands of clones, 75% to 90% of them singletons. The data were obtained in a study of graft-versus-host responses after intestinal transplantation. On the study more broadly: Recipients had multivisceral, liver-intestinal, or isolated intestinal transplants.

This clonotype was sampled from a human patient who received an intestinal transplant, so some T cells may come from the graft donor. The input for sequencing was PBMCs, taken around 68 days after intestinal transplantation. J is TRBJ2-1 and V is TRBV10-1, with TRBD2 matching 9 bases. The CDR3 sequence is CASSDSGGSSNEQFF. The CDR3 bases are TGCGCCAGCAGTGATAGCGGGGGCTCTAGCAATGAGCAGTTCTTC.